One sample yielded the 19 T cell receptor beta chains listed below, sequenced in a study of cytomegalovirus exposure and HLA in healthy donors (dated by TCRdb to the late 2010s). Receptor amplification or capture employed the immunoSEQ multiplex PCR assay. A mixture of 60 forward primers for TCR Vbeta segments and 13 reverse primers for TCR Jbeta segments was used in the multiplex PCR. This is the immuneACCESS table as TCRdb keeps it, with only in-frame sequences that have V and J called. A part of the clones is gone; compared with another copy, unresolved V genes explain less than half, and the rest is unexplained. Here the sample has roughly 130,000 clones; 80% occur a single time. The ten largest clones take up more than 2.5% of the sample. The specimen sequenced was PBMCs. These TCRs come from a male donor in good health and CMV-seronegative.

This chain joins TRBV2 and TRBJ2-7; D remains unclear. The V gene lost 3 bases and the J gene lost 6 bases, with 12 bases spanning the gap. Germline lookup yields CDR1 SNHLY and CDR2 FYNNEI. The CDR3 runs 13 residues. The DNA of the CDR3 is TGTGCCAGCAGTGACGCGGCGAACGGCGAGCAGTACTTC. As protein: CASSDAANGEQYF.

V is TRBV19 and J is TRBJ2-3; 9 bases are shared with TRBD2. There are 15 residues in the CDR3. With 6 bases clipped from V and 2 bases from J, the junction kept 6 bases outside the gene matches. Germline V gives CDR1 LNHDA, CDR2 SQIVND (reference sequence). CDR3 in amino acids: CASRPPGLATDTQYF. The DNA of the CDR3 is TGTGCCAGTAGGCCACCGGGACTAGCCACAGATACGCAGTATTTT.

The rearrangement joins TRBV6-1 to TRBJ1-5; 8 bases align to TRBD1. Germline-derived CDR1 and CDR2 are MNHNS and SASEGT. The J segment lost 5 bases and the V segment lost 5 bases, leaving 5 bases of the junction unmatched. CDR3 size: 14 residues. CDR3 region: CASSSGQGDQPQHF. The CDR3 bases are TGTGCCAGCAGTTCCGGACAGGGCGATCAGCCCCAGCATTTT.

As DNA, the CDR3 is TGTGCTAGTGGCCACTTTGGGGGCCTTGGCTACACCTTC. This gives the protein CASGHFGGLGYTF. The V gene is TRBV12-5, the J gene TRBJ1-2, with D possibly TRBD1 on 6 matching bases. The V end lost 6 bases, the J end lost 7 bases, and 15 bases lay between the germline ends. The V gene's germline CDR1 is LGHNT and CDR2 FRNRAP. This CDR3 contains 13 residues.

The chain employs TRBV7-5 and TRBJ1-1; TRBD1, the table's D call, was not compared with the DNA. TRBV7-5 is given as a pseudogene. The CDR3 consists of 13 residues. CDR3 nucleotides: TGTGCCAGAACCCCCCAGAAAAACACTGAAGCTTTCTTT. As protein: CARTPQKNTEAFF.

The CDR3 bases are TGTGCCAGCAGCCGAGACAGGGGAAACACCATATATTTT. Translating gives CASSRDRGNTIYF. The chain recombines TRBV14 with TRBJ1-3; D possibly corresponds to TRBD1 (6 bases). CDR1 is SGHDN, CDR2 FVKESK, per germline. The CDR3 extends over 13 amino acids. The V end was cut by 4 bases, the J end by 4 bases, with 8 bases between.

This chain connects TRBV7-2 to TRBJ2-5, with 7 bases fitting TRBD1. Germline CDR1 SGHTA, CDR2 FQGNSA. J was trimmed by 3 bases and V by 0 bases; bases with no gene match: 4. There are 15 residues in the CDR3. The CDR3 here is CASSLAGTAKETQYF. CDR3 bases: TGTGCCAGCAGCTTAGCGGGGACAGCCAAAGAGACCCAGTACTTC. Complete variable domain (other parts from reference TRBV7-2 and TRBJ2-5): GAGVSQSPSNKVTEKGKDVELRCDPISGHTALYWYRQSLGQGLEFLIYFQGNSAPDKSGLPSDRFSAERTGGSVSTLTIQRTQQEDSAVYLCASSLAGTAKETQYFGPGTRLLVL.

This chain joins TRBV2 and TRBJ2-2; possibly TRBD2 for D (5 bases). Germline V gene lookup returns CDR1 SNHLY and CDR2 FYNNEI. There are 16 residues in the CDR3. Between the trimmed V and J ends, which lost 1 base and 2 bases, there was a span of 11 bases. The CDR3 region has the DNA TGTGCCAGCAGTGAAGTGGGAGCGTATAACACCGGGGAGCTGTTTTTT. Translating it yields CASSEVGAYNTGELFF.

With regard to this clone: This sample includes further DNA sequences coding for the same CDR3. The chain recombines TRBV14 with TRBJ1-2; D is ambiguous. V lost 1 base to trimming and J lost 6 bases, with 9 bases between them. This CDR3 region has 13 residues. Germline CDR1 is SGHDN and CDR2 is FVKESK. DNA of the CDR3: TGTGCCAGCAGCCAAGCCGGGATACATGGCTACACCTTC. Residues: CASSQAGIHGYTF.

The chain couples TRBV7-9 to TRBJ2-7; TRBD2 is a possible D gene (5 bases). This CDR3 spans 13 amino acids. Germline lookup yields CDR1 SEHNR and CDR2 FQNEAQ (reference sequence). With 5 bases removed from V and 3 bases from J, the gap between germline ends came to 11 bases. CDR3 coding DNA: TGTGCCAGCAGCAACCCGGGGTACTACGAGCAGTACTTC. As protein: CASSNPGYYEQYF.

A remark on this clone: Other DNA sequences of this sample code for an identical CDR3. This rearrangement joins TRBV6-4 to TRBJ2-3; no clear D. This CDR3 region has 15 residues. Trimming cost V 0 bases and J 2 bases, with 9 bases left between them. CDR1 is MRHNA, CDR2 SNTAGT, per germline. The CDR3 region is CASSDSAGSTDTQYF. DNA for the CDR3: TGTGCCAGCAGTGACTCTGCAGGCTCCACAGATACGCAGTATTTT.

To note about this clone: The limits of the CDR3 on the DNA are not certain, so only TCRdb's listed CDR3 is given. The rearrangement links TRBV27 to TRBJ1-6. Looked up from germline, CDR1 is MNHEY and CDR2 is SMNVEV (reference sequence). The CDR3 numbers 16 amino acids, ends counted. This CDR3 is CASGLQFRGRGLALHF.

The rearrangement uses TRBV15 and TRBJ2-7; TRBD2 aligns across 8 bases. Germline V gene lookup returns CDR1 LNHNV and CDR2 YYDKDF (reference sequence). The junction had 6 bases not matched to a gene; V was cut back by 5 bases and J by 3 bases. This CDR3 spans 14 amino acids. For the CDR3, the DNA is TGTGCCACCAGCGCAACCCGGGGGGGCTACGAGCAGTACTTC. Translating gives CATSATRGGYEQYF.

The chain couples TRBV5-1 to TRBJ1-6; TRBD1 might be the D (5 bases). The CDR3 has 15 amino acids. The V gene lost 4 bases and the J gene lost 10 bases, with 18 bases spanning the gap. Germline V CDR1 and CDR2: SGHRS, YFSETQ. DNA for the CDR3: TGCGCCAGCAGCCCCAATATGGGGCTAGGCTCACCCCTCCACTTT. Translated: CASSPNMGLGSPLHF.

This clone was seen a few times. A junction end diverges from the germline sequence, so it may reflect a read error. The chain uses TRBV7-9 and TRBJ1-4; 11 bases are a match to TRBD1. CDR3 length: 16 residues. Germline V gene data show CDR1 as SEHNR and CDR2 as FQNEAQ (reference sequence). The CDR3, as DNA: TGCGCCAGCAGCCACGGACAGGGGGCCGGTAATGAAAAACTGTTTTTT. Translation: CASSHGQGAGNEKLFF. Drawing the rest from reference TRBV7-9 and TRBJ1-4, the complete variable domain is DTGVSQNPRHKITKRGQNVTFRCDPISEHNRLYWYRQTLGQGPEFLTYFQNEAQLEKSRLLSDRFSAERPKGSFSTLEIQRTEQGDSAMYLCASSHGQGAGNEKLFFGSGTQLSVL.

This clone has more than one count but fewer than ten. The chain recombines TRBV19 with TRBJ1-1; D gene uncertain. Germline loops: CDR1 LNHDA, CDR2 SQIVND (reference sequence). The V end lost 5 bases, the J end lost 0 bases, and 7 bases lay between the germline ends. The CDR3 length is 13 residues. CDR3 DNA: TGTGCCAGTAGTTCTAAAATGAACACTGAAGCTTTCTTT. Translated, it gives CASSSKMNTEAFF. Full variable domain (outside the CDR3, taken from reference TRBV19 and TRBJ1-1): DGGITQSPKYLFRKEGQNVTLSCEQNLNHDAMYWYRQDPGQGLRLIYYSQIVNDFQKGDIAEGYSVSREKKESFPLTVTSAQKNPTAFYLCASSSKMNTEAFFGQGTRLTVV.

The chain couples TRBV30 to TRBJ1-5, with D unresolved. The CDR3 covers 14 residues. V shed 1 base and J shed 2 bases, with 9 bases lying between them. CDR1 is GTSNPN and CDR2 is SVGIG in the germline V gene (reference sequence). CDR3 DNA: TGTGCCTGGAGTGGGGAGTTTGGCAATCAGCCCCAGCATTTT. This gives the protein CAWSGEFGNQPQHF. Drawing the rest from reference TRBV30 and TRBJ1-5, the complete variable domain is SQTIHQWPATLVQPVGSPLSLECTVEGTSNPNLYWYRQAAGRGLQLLFYSVGIGQISSEVPQNLSASRPQDRQFILSSKKLLLSDSGFYLCAWSGEFGNQPQHFGDGTRLSIL.

V gene TRBV5-4 combines with J gene TRBJ2-1; D unclear. The V and J ends lost 4 bases and 10 bases respectively, with 15 bases between them. The CDR3 has 13 residues. Germline-derived CDR1 and CDR2 are SGHNT and YYREEE (reference sequence). DNA for the CDR3: TGTGCCAGCAGCCTTATACTATTCGGGGAGCAGTTCTTC. Residues: CASSLILFGEQFF. Filled out from reference TRBV5-4 and TRBJ2-1, the complete variable domain reads ETGVTQSPTHLIKTRGQQVTLRCSSQSGHNTVSWYQQALGQGPQFIFQYYREEENGRGNFPPRFSGLQFPNYSSELNVNALELDDSALYLCASSLILFGEQFFGPGTRLTVL.

The chain is built from TRBV18 and TRBJ2-5, with a tentative D call TRBD2 (6 bases). Germline V gives CDR1 KGHSH, CDR2 LQKENI. V was trimmed by 6 bases and J by 4 bases, leaving 18 bases between them. This CDR3 region has 15 residues. CDR3 region: CASSPVGTSTETQYF. As DNA, the CDR3 is TGTGCCAGCTCCCCAGTAGGGACTTCTACAGAGACCCAGTACTTC.